This T cell receptor beta chain was sequenced in a study of identical twins. Study-wide results and caveats: The conclusions drew on cross-sectional statistical analysis instead of tracking the same donors.

Turning to this clonotype: Its antigen is undetermined.

Trimming cost V 3 bases and J 5 bases; bases outside gene matches: 7. The CDR3 is made up of 15 amino acids. Germline loops: CDR1 LGHNA, CDR2 YSLEER. A single record per CDR3 protein comes from TCRdb applying MiXCR to the 5' RACE reads. The sample yields 550,000 to 700,000 distinct CDR3 sequences, about 20% seen once. These same records also appear under a second study, on T cells expressing NK-cell markers.

The rearrangement uses TRBV4-3 and TRBJ2-1, with 7 bases fitting TRBD2. Sequenced input: PBMCs. The sequence was obtained from a woman between 18 and 29 years old in good health. CDR3 sequence reads: CASSHNGRKDNEQFF. In DNA form, the CDR3 reads TGCGCCAGCAGCCATAACGGGAGGAAAGACAATGAGCAGTTCTTC.